This T cell receptor beta chain appears in the sequencing data of a study of T cell responses to AZD1222 COVID-19 vaccine. Study-level points and caveats: Targets within unmutated variant regions were reportedly found for nearly half of spike-specific TCRs. Spike-specific TCR repertoires showed rising breadth and depth after two AZD1222 doses. Donors were mostly white British, more females; clonal diversity possibly underestimated.

CDR1 and CDR2 from the germline V gene are MNHEY and SVGAGI. This CDR3 comprises 16 residues. V was trimmed by 0 bases and J by 8 bases, leaving 19 bases between them. The assay was immunoSEQ multiplex PCR, and TCRdb's table has in-frame clones only and misses some. Among about 92,000 clones listed, approximately 91% were seen once. In regard to this clone: The antigen remains unidentified.

The chain couples TRBV6-5 to TRBJ1-2; possibly TRBD1 for D (6 bases). The sequences come from peripheral blood, collected on day 0 of AZD1222 vaccination. This TCR was recovered from an adult in good health. CDR3 protein: CASSYSGTGMGSGYTF. CDR3 DNA: TGTGCCAGCAGTTACTCGGGTACAGGGATGGGCTCCGGCTACACCTTC.